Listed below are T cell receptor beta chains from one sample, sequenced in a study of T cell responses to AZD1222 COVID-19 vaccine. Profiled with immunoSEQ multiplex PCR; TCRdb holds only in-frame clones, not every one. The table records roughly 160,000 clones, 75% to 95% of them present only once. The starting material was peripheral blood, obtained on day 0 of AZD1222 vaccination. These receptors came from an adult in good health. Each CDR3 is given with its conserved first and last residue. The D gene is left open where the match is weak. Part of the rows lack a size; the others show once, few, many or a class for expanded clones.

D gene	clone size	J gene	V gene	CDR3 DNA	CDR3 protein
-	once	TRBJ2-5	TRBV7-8	TGTGCCAGCAGTCCAGGGGACGTAGAGACCCAGTACTTC	CASSPGDVETQYF
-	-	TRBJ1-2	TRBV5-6	TGTGCCAGCAGCCCCTTGTCACGACTGGAAGGCTACACCTTC	CASSPLSRLEGYTF
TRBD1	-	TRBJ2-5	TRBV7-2	TGTGCCAGCAGTCAAGGGTACCTGAAGGGGGCGGTTTCGGAGACCCAGTACTTC	CASSQGYLKGAVSETQYF
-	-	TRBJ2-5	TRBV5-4	TGTGCCAGCAGCACGCCTGGAGGAGAGACCCAGTACTTC	CASSTPGGETQYF
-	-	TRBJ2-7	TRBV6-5	TGTGCCAGCAGTTACTCGATCGGACACTACGAGCAGTACTTC	CASSYSIGHYEQYF
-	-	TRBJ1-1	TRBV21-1	TGTGCCAGCAGGACAGCTCCTCGGGCGTCCGATGGTGGTGTAGCTTTCTTT	CASRTAPRASDGGVAFF
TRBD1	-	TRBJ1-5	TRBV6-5	TGTGCCAGCGGGACAGGAAATCAGCCCCAGCATTTT	CASGTGNQPQHF
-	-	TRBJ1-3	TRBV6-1	TGTGCCAGCAGAGAAGGACAGAATTTATTTGGAAACACCATATATTTT	CASREGQNLFGNTIYF
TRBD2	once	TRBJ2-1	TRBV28	TGTGCCAGCAGTTTACTAGCGGGGGCCTACAATGAGCAGTTCTTC	CASSLLAGAYNEQFF
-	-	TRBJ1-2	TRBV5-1	TGCGCCAGCAGCTTGGCGGACAGTTTCTACTATAACTATGGCTACACCTTC	CASSLADSFYYNYGYTF
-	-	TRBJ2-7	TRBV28	TGTGCCAGCAGTTTATCGATCGGGGAGCAGTACTTC	CASSLSIGEQYF
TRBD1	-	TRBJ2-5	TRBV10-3	TGTGCCATCACCCCTGGGCCAGGGGGATTCACGGAGACCCAGTACTTC	CAITPGPGGFTETQYF
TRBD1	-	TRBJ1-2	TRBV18	TGTGCCAGCTCACTCTTCGACTCCGGGACAGACTATGGCTACACCTTC	CASSLFDSGTDYGYTF
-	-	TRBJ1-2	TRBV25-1	TGTGCCAGCAGCGACCGGGGGATCTATGGCTACACCTTC	CASSDRGIYGYTF
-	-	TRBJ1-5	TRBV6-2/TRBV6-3	TGTGCCAGCAGTTACCAGGGGCTGGGCAATCAGCCCCAGCATTTT	CASSYQGLGNQPQHF
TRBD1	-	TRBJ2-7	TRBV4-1	TGCGCCAGCAGCCGCATTACAGGGGACTACGAGCAGTACTTC	CASSRITGDYEQYF
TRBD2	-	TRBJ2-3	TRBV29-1	TGCAGCGTTGATTTCCTAGCGGGGTTGTATTTT	CSVDFLAGLYF
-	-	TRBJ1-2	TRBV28	TGTGCCAGCAGTTTCTTTGGGGGTGCCTATGGCTACACCTTC	CASSFFGGAYGYTF
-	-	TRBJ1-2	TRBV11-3	TGTGCCAGCAGCTTAGGCGCCAGGGAAATGGATGGCTACACCTTC	CASSLGAREMDGYTF
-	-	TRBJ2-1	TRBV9	TGTGCCAGCAGCGTAGAAAGGGGCGCCTACAATGAGCAGTTCTTC	CASSVERGAYNEQFF
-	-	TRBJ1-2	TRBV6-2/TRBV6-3	TGTGCCAGCAGACCTAGCGCTGATGGCTACACCTTC	CASRPSADGYTF
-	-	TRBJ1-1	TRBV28	TGTGCCAGCAGTTTAGGACAGTCCCGAGCTTTCTTT	CASSLGQSRAFF
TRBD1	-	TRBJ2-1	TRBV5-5	TGTGCCAGCAGCTGGGGTGGGACAGGTCGATACAATGAGCAGTTCTTC	CASSWGGTGRYNEQFF
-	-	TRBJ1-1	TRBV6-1	TGTGCCAGCAGTGAAGATAGCACTGAAGCTTTCTTT	CASSEDSTEAFF
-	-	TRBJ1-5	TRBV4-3	TGCGCCAGCAGCCAAGATCGCAGGGGCCATCAGCCCCAGCATTTT	CASSQDRRGHQPQHF
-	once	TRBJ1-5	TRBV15	TGTGCCACCAGCAGAGATTTCAAGTGGGATCAGCCCCAGCATTTT	CATSRDFKWDQPQHF
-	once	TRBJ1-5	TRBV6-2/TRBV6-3	TGTGCCAGCAGTTACCCCCTCGGACGGGGAAGCAATCAGCCCCAGCATTTT	CASSYPLGRGSNQPQHF
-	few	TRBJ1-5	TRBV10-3	TGTGCCAGTAAAATTGACACCCCCAATCAGCCCCAGCATTTT	CASKIDTPNQPQHF
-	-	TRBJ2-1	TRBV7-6	TGTGCCAGCAGCTCCTTCGGGCGCTACAATGAGCAGTTCTTC	CASSSFGRYNEQFF
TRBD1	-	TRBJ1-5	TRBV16	TGTGCCAGCAGCCAAGCCGGGACAGCTAATCAGCCCCAGCATTTT	CASSQAGTANQPQHF
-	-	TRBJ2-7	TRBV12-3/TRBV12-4	TGTGCCAGCAGTTTCCTCGGCTCCTACGAGCAGTACTTC	CASSFLGSYEQYF
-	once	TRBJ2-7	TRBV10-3	TGTGCCATCAGTGAGTCGACCAGGTCCTACGAGCAGTACTTC	CAISESTRSYEQYF
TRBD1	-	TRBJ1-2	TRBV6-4	TGTGCCAGCAGTGCAACGAGACAGGGGGCAGGTGGCTACACCTTC	CASSATRQGAGGYTF
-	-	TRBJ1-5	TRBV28	TGTGCCAGCAGCGTATATAGCAATCAGCCCCAGCATTTT	CASSVYSNQPQHF
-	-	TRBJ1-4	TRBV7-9	TGTGCCAGCAGCTTAGAGGGGGGAGGCGAAAAACTGTTTTTT	CASSLEGGGEKLFF
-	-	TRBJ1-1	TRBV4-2	TGTGCCAGCGGCGGGGGGACTAGGTCTTCTGAAGCTTTCTTT	CASGGGTRSSEAFF
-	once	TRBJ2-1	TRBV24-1	TGTGCCACCAGTGATCGAGCAAAAAGTCAGGGTAATGAGCAGTTCTTC	CATSDRAKSQGNEQFF
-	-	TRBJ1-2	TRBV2	TGTGCCAGCAGGGAGGACAGACACTATGGCTACACCTTC	CASREDRHYGYTF
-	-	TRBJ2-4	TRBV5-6	TGTGCCAGCAGGTCGACCGGTACCGATGGGGACATTCAGTACTTC	CASRSTGTDGDIQYF
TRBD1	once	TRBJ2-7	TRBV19	TGTGCCAGTAGTATTAGGTCAGGGGGCTACGAGCAGTACTTC	CASSIRSGGYEQYF
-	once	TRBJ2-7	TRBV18	TGTGCCAGCTCACCGACCGGGGCCTCCTACGAGCAGTACTTC	CASSPTGASYEQYF
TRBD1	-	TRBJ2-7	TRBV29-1	TGCAGCGTCACAGGGGGCATCGAGGAGCAGTACTTC	CSVTGGIEEQYF
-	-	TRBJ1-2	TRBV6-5	TGTGCCAGCAGTTACGAACGAGGCGTTCAGGGCTACACCTTC	CASSYERGVQGYTF
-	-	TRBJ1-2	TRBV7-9	TGTGCCAGCAGCTTAGTCGAACAGACCTATGGCTACACCTTC	CASSLVEQTYGYTF
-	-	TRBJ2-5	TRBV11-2	TGTGCCAGCAGCTTACGTCGGGATTTAGCCTACGAAGAGACCCAGTACTTC	CASSLRRDLAYEETQYF
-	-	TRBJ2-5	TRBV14	TGTGCCAGCAGCCCCAGACAGACGTACCAAGAGACCCAGTACTTC	CASSPRQTYQETQYF
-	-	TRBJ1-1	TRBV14	TGTGCCAGCAGCCAAGGTGCCGGGGCCAACACTGAAGCTTTCTTT	CASSQGAGANTEAFF
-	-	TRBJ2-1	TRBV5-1	TGCGCCAGCAGGCCCGGGGCCTCAATCTCAAGCTCCTACAATGAGCAGTTCTTC	CASRPGASISSSYNEQFF
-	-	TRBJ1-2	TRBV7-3	TGTGCCAGCAGCCCAACGGCCAGCGGCGGCTATGGCTACACCTTC	CASSPTASGGYGYTF
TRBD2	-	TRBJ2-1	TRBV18	TGTGCCAGCTCACCACGAGGTTCTGGGGAGCGGGGGGGCGCCTACAATGAGCAGTTCTTC	CASSPRGSGERGGAYNEQFF
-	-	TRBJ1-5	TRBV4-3	TGCGCCAGCAGCCGTTACAGAGGCAATCAGCCCCAGCATTTT	CASSRYRGNQPQHF
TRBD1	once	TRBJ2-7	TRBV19	TGTGCCAGTAGTCGAATGGGGACAGGGACCTACGAGCAGTACTTC	CASSRMGTGTYEQYF
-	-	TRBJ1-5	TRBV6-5	TGTGCCAGCAGTTATGGCAGGGGAGATCAGCCCCAGCATTTT	CASSYGRGDQPQHF
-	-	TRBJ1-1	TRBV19	TGTGCCAGTAGTACAAGACAGGCCGGTGAAGCTTTCTTT	CASSTRQAGEAFF
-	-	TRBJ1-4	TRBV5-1	TGCGCCAGCAGCCCGGGGGGGAGCGGAAATGAAAAACTGTTTTTT	CASSPGGSGNEKLFF
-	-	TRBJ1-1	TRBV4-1	TGCGCCAGCAGCCAAGACCTAGGACGCCGAGTCACTGAAGCTTTCTTT	CASSQDLGRRVTEAFF